The clone carrying this T cell receptor (beta chain) was seen a single time. As yet, its antigen is unknown. Sequenced by immunoSEQ multiplex PCR; TCRdb stores in-frame clones only, minus some. The sample carries some 130,000 clones, over 90% recorded once. The data stem from a study of T cell responses to AZD1222 COVID-19 vaccine. Findings and caveats of the study: It should be noted that donors were predominantly white British and more often female, and clonal diversity was possibly underestimated. Just six people given AZD1222 tested seropositive at baseline. In all cases, repertoires were sampled only after the peak T cell response.

V dropped 6 bases and J dropped 4 bases, with 9 bases sitting between them. Germline values: CDR1 MNHEY, CDR2 SMNVEV (reference sequence). The CDR3 runs to 12 residues. This receptor was identified in an adult in good health. The sequenced sample was peripheral blood, obtained on day 0 of AZD1222 vaccination. V usage is TRBV27 and J usage is TRBJ1-1, with TRBD1 as a possible D gene (5 bases). The CDR3 DNA reads TGTGCCAGCAGGGCGGGGACCACTGAAGCTTTCTTT. Translated, it gives CASRAGTTEAFF.